The TCR beta chain described here comes from a study of regulatory T cells in long-lasting Graves disease. The sample's time point: newly diagnosed GD, antithyroid drugs for less than 3 months. Construction of the TCR library relied on RNA isolated from PBMCs. Each of the patients was recruited from an endocrinology department situated in Xi'an, China. The ends were cut back, 6 bases at V and 0 bases at J, with 12 bases in the middle. Germline V gives CDR1 MNHEY, CDR2 SVGEGT. The CDR3 spans 15 residues. Researchers made TCR beta libraries by using iRepertoire HTBI primers and running Arm-PCR on CDR3 regions. TCRdb called the multiplex PCR reads again in MiXCR, with one record for every CDR3 protein. This table holds more than 400,000 distinct CDR3 sequences, approximately 16% found once. About this clonotype: Since the CDR3 does not end with the conserved phenylalanine or tryptophan, this likely comes from a read error.

This sample was also put to use in a study of T cells in Graves' hyperthyroidism and ophthalmopathy. Turning to that study: Among thyroid clonotypes expanded above 0.001, most also appeared in blood.

The chain joins TRBV6-2 or TRBV6-3 to TRBJ2-1; TRBD2 is a possible D gene (6 bases). This clonotype was sampled from a woman aged 30 to 39 with Graves disease. The starting material was peripheral blood mononuclear cells (PBMCs), obtained at new diagnosis, from a patient treated with antithyroid drugs. This chain's CDR3 is CASRRGGSSYNEQFL. In DNA form, the CDR3 reads TGTGCCAGCAGGAGAGGAGGGAGCTCCTACAATGAGCAGTTCCTC.